The 23 T cell receptor beta chains listed next were all sequenced from one sample in a study of T cell clones after liver transplantation. Assay used: immunoSEQ multiplex PCR; TCRdb lists only in-frame clones, some missing. The sample has about 22,000 clones, around two thirds seen once. The sample here was CD4+ T cells from blood, taken before liver transplant. The receptors derive from a human donor who received a liver transplant.

This chain connects TRBV28 to TRBJ1-2, with unresolved D. Trimming left V 4 bases short and J 2 bases short, with 20 bases between. There are 17 residues in the CDR3. In germline, CDR1 is MDHEN, CDR2 SYDVKM. The CDR3 bases are TGTGCCAGCAGTTCCCAGAGCTCGGACGGGTTAAACTATGGCTACACCTTC. It specifies CASSSQSSDGLNYGYTF.

CDR3 DNA: TGTGCCAGCAGTGAAGGACCAGAGAGGAACGAGCAGTACTTC. It translates to CASSEGPERNEQYF. The chain recombines TRBV2 with TRBJ2-7; no reliable D call. The CDR3 runs 14 residues. V was trimmed by 1 base and J by 5 bases, leaving 12 bases between them. Germline V gene sequence: CDR1 SNHLY, CDR2 FYNNEI.

The V and J genes are TRBV7-2 and TRBJ2-2; D is uncertain. Germline V gene lookup returns CDR1 SGHTA and CDR2 FQGNSA. This CDR3 has 15 amino acids. The V end was cut by 1 base, the J end by 2 bases, with 8 bases between. CDR3 loop: CASSLGLGNTGELFF. CDR3 DNA sequence: TGTGCCAGCAGCTTAGGGTTGGGTAACACCGGGGAGCTGTTTTTT.

The chain uses TRBV21-1 and TRBJ2-7; the listed D gene, TRBD1, was not tested against the DNA. TRBV21-1 is a pseudogene segment. The CDR3 spans 13 residues. The CDR3 bases are TGTGCCATCCCGGCCAGGGGAGATTGCGAGCAGTACTTC. This sequence encodes CAIPARGDCEQYF.

The chain combines TRBV7-2 with TRBJ2-1; the match to TRBD2 covers 15 bases. The germline V gene has CDR1 SGHTA and CDR2 FQGNSA. CDR3 size: 15 residues. V lost 6 bases, J lost 9 bases, and 6 bases stayed unmatched. The CDR3 here is CASSSGLAGGIEQFF. CDR3 DNA: TGTGCCAGCAGTTCCGGACTAGCGGGAGGGATTGAGCAGTTCTTC. Together with reference TRBV7-2 and TRBJ2-1, the CDR3 gives the full variable domain: GAGVSQSPSNKVTEKGKDVELRCDPISGHTALYWYRQSLGQGLEFLIYFQGNSAPDKSGLPSDRFSAERTGGSVSTLTIQRTQQEDSAVYLCASSSGLAGGIEQFFGPGTRLTVL.

In its sample, this clone was seen once. V gene TRBV5-1 combines with J gene TRBJ2-5; 7 nucleotides agree with TRBD2. The CDR3 spans 14 residues. Unmatched junction bases numbered 6, after V lost 2 bases and J lost 5 bases. From germline, CDR1 is SGHRS and CDR2 YFSETQ. Here the CDR3 reads CASSFRGDEETQYF. CDR3 sequence (DNA): TGCGCCAGCAGCTTCCGGGGGGACGAGGAGACCCAGTACTTC. Using reference TRBV5-1 and TRBJ2-5 for the parts outside the CDR3, the full variable domain is KAGVTQTPRYLIKTRGQQVTLSCSPISGHRSVSWYQQTPGQGLQFLFEYFSETQRNKGNFPGRFSGRQFSNSRSEMNVSTLELGDSALYLCASSFRGDEETQYFGPGTRLLVL.

V usage is TRBV6-1 and J usage is TRBJ2-5; TRBD1 might be the D (6 bases). Germline V gives CDR1 MNHNS, CDR2 SASEGT. The ends were cut back, 5 bases at V and 7 bases at J, with 14 bases in the middle. This CDR3 region has 13 residues. The CDR3 sequence: CASSRDTLGTQYF. The CDR3 nucleotides read TGTGCCAGCAGTAGGGACACCCTAGGGACCCAGTACTTC.

The chain is built from TRBV6-6 and TRBJ2-7; 7 positions agree with TRBD1. The CDR3 runs 14 residues. V was clipped by 2 bases and J by 3 bases; unmatched bases: 4. The germline V gene encodes CDR1 MNHNY and CDR2 SVGAGI (reference sequence). CDR3 DNA sequence: TGTGCCAGCAGTTACACGGGACAGAACTACGAGCAGTACGTC. It encodes CASSYTGQNYEQYV.

The chain is built from TRBV30 and TRBJ2-7; 7 nucleotides line up with TRBD1. V was pared by 1 base and J by 1 base, with 4 bases of the junction left unmatched. This CDR3 has 14 amino acids. The germline V gene encodes CDR1 GTSNPN and CDR2 SVGIG (reference sequence). The CDR3 loop is CAWSGRQGSYEQYF. The CDR3 region has the DNA TGTGCCTGGAGTGGGAGACAGGGTTCCTACGAGCAGTACTTC. The whole variable domain, filled in from reference TRBV30 and TRBJ2-7, reads SQTIHQWPATLVQPVGSPLSLECTVEGTSNPNLYWYRQAAGRGLQLLFYSVGIGQISSEVPQNLSASRPQDRQFILSSKKLLLSDSGFYLCAWSGRQGSYEQYFGPGTRLTVT.

This clone rates as medium-sized (0.01 to 0.1%). The J gene is TRBJ2-3, the V gene TRBV6-1; no firm D call. Deletions cut 1 base from V and 0 bases from J, with 5 bases between. The germline CDR1 and CDR2 sequences are MNHNS and SASEGT. The CDR3 spans 14 residues. As DNA, the CDR3 is TGTGCCAGCAGTGAAGGGGGTAGCACAGATACGCAGTATTTT. The encoded protein is CASSEGGSTDTQYF.

In the case of this clone: The same CDR3 is also encoded by other DNA sequences in this sample. The CDR3 here is CASSLDRGETQYF. In DNA form, the CDR3 reads TGTGCCAGCAGCTTAGACAGGGGGGAGACCCAGTACTTC. The chain links TRBV7-2 to TRBJ2-5; 8 nucleotides agree with TRBD1. CDR1 is SGHTA and CDR2 is FQGNSA in the germline V gene. The CDR3 runs 13 residues. V trimming: 1 base; J trimming: 5 bases; junction bases outside the gene matches: 0.

This clone came up a few times. The chain uses TRBV5-1 and TRBJ1-1, with D possibly matching TRBD1 (5 bases). Trimming took off 0 bases at V and 6 bases at J, with 15 bases between the two ends. Germline assignment: CDR1 SGHRS and CDR2 YFSETQ. The CDR3 runs to 15 residues. The CDR3 protein is CASSLAEGPGAEAFF. CDR3 coding DNA: TGCGCCAGCAGCTTGGCCGAGGGGCCGGGCGCTGAAGCTTTCTTT.

This clone has a handful of counts. The chain has TRBV7-2 and TRBJ2-1; TRBD2 aligns across 12 bases. The germline CDR1 and CDR2 sequences are SGHTA and FQGNSA. The CDR3 consists of 15 residues. Unmatched junction bases numbered 4, after V lost 5 bases and J lost 5 bases. The CDR3 region is CASSERTSGDNEQFF. The DNA for the CDR3 is TGTGCCAGCAGCGAAAGGACTAGCGGGGACAATGAGCAGTTCTTC.

The rearrangement links TRBV23-1 to TRBJ2-3; 9 bases are shared with TRBD1. TRBV23-1 is annotated as an ORF whose role is uncertain. V was pared by 0 bases and J by 3 bases, with 4 bases of the junction left unmatched. The CDR3 spans 16 residues. The CDR3 DNA reads TGCGCCAGCAGTCAATCCCGGGACAGGGAGACAGATACGCAGTATTTT. Protein product: CASSQSRDRETDTQYF.

The V gene is TRBV19, the J gene TRBJ1-6; D unresolved. Germline V gives CDR1 LNHDA, CDR2 SQIVND (reference sequence). V was shortened by 6 bases and J by 4 bases, with 13 bases between the two germline ends. CDR3 length: 15 amino acids. CDR3 nucleotides: TGTGCCAGTAGGGAAAGTGGCGGGTATAATTCACCCCTCCACTTT. Its protein is CASRESGGYNSPLHF.

V gene TRBV14 combines with J gene TRBJ2-3; D may match TRBD1 or TRBD2 (5 bases each). The CDR3 covers 13 residues. The V end was cut by 3 bases, the J end by 5 bases, with 9 bases between. From germline, CDR1 is SGHDN and CDR2 FVKESK. The CDR3 sequence: CASSHMRGDTQYF. DNA of the CDR3: TGTGCCAGCAGCCATATGAGGGGAGATACGCAGTATTTT.

V is TRBV6-1 and J is TRBJ2-3, with D perhaps matching TRBD1 (5 bases). V lost 2 bases and J lost 1, with 10 bases in between. CDR1 is MNHNS, CDR2 SASEGT, per germline. The CDR3 extends over 15 amino acids. CDR3 in amino acids: CASSELAGRTDTQYF. CDR3 coding DNA: TGTGCCAGCAGTGAATTGGCAGGGCGCACAGATACGCAGTATTTT.

The V gene is TRBV9, the J gene TRBJ2-7; the match to TRBD1 covers 7 bases. J gave up 6 bases and V 2 bases, and 5 bases lay outside the gene matches. This CDR3 is built from 13 residues. Looked up from germline, CDR1 is SGDLS and CDR2 is YYNGEE. The CDR3 DNA follows: TGTGCCAGCAGCGTGGGGACAGTTGGCGAGCAGTACTTC. It specifies CASSVGTVGEQYF. The whole variable domain, remainder taken from reference TRBV9 and TRBJ2-7, is DSGVTQTPKHLITATGQRVTLRCSPRSGDLSVYWYQQSLDQGLQFLIQYYNGEERAKGNILERFSAQQFPDLHSELNLSSLELGDSALYFCASSVGTVGEQYFGPGTRLTVT.

The chain links TRBV7-8 to TRBJ1-3, with D perhaps TRBD1 (6 bases). The CDR3 sequence is 13 residues long. In germline, CDR1 is SGHVS, CDR2 FQNEAQ. V was clipped by 4 bases and J by 4 bases, with 8 bases between them. This CDR3 is CASSSGQGNTIYF. In nucleotides, the CDR3 is TGTGCCAGCAGCTCCGGACAGGGAAACACCATATATTTT.

This clone was detected only a few times. The chain uses TRBV6-5 and TRBJ2-1, with 7 positions matching TRBD1. CDR1 and CDR2 from the germline V gene are MNHEY and SVGAGI. V lost 7 bases to trimming and J lost 7 bases; unmatched junction nucleotides: 7. The CDR3 runs to 13 residues. CDR3 residues: CASTDRTGNEQFF. CDR3 nucleotides: TGTGCCAGCACTGACCGGACAGGAAATGAGCAGTTCTTC.

This clone was detected a few times. Relative to the germline gene, one junction end is altered; a read error may explain this. The CDR3 is CASSLEQGLGNEQFF. CDR3 DNA: TGTGCTAGCAGCTTAGAACAGGGCTTGGGCAATGAGCAGTTCTTC. The gene calls are TRBV7-7 and TRBJ2-1, with D perhaps TRBD1 (6 bases). The CDR3 runs to 15 residues. Per the germline V gene, CDR1 is SSHAT and CDR2 is FNYEAQ (reference sequence).

Of note for this clone: At one end, the junction sequence differs from germline, possibly due to a read error. This sequence joins TRBV28 and TRBJ1-1, with D perhaps TRBD1 (6 bases). The CDR3 extends over 14 amino acids. From germline, CDR1 is MDHEN and CDR2 SYDVKM. CDR3 DNA: TGTGCCAGCAGTTTAGGGGGGGCGAACCCTGAAGCTTTCTTT. Its protein product is CASSLGGANPEAFF. Together with reference TRBV28 and TRBJ1-1, the CDR3 gives the full variable domain: DVKVTQSSRYLVKRTGEKVFLECVQDMDHENMFWYRQDPGLGLRLIYFSYDVKMKEKGDIPEGYSVSREKKERFSLILESASTNQTSMYLCASSLGGANPEAFFGQGTRLTVV.

This clone was seen once. The chain combines TRBV4-2 with TRBJ2-3, with 12 bases that match TRBD2. In germline, CDR1 is LGHNA, CDR2 YNFKEQ. CDR3 length: 20 amino acids. The V segment lost 0 bases and the J segment 0 bases; nucleotides outside the gene matches: 10. The CDR3 coding sequence is TGTGCCAGCAGCCAAGATAGACGGACTAGCGGGGAAACTAGCACAGATACGCAGTATTTT. Translation gives CASSQDRRTSGETSTDTQYF.